This T cell receptor beta chain was identified in a study of shared clonotypes between healthy human individuals. General observations from the study: When naive CD4 clonotypes were compared across a handful of donors, around 4.6% were shared.

This CDR3 spans 14 amino acids. The V and J ends lost 1 base and 1 base respectively, with 6 bases between them. Germline V gives CDR1 SNHLY, CDR2 FYNNEI. Cells designated naive CD8 were CD45RO-negative and were positively selected for CCR7, with terminally differentiated effector memory CD45RA+ cells excluded. Every donor was a Caucasian adult from Nashville, Tennessee. Profiled with immunoSEQ multiplex PCR; TCRdb holds only in-frame clones, not every one. The sample lists about 1,900,000 clones, less than 95% seen once, with under 1.5% in the top ten. For this clone: Its antigen is currently unknown.

The receptor comes from a man aged 18 to 29 in good health. The material sequenced was naive CD8+ T cells sorted from blood. The chain combines TRBV2 with TRBJ2-3; D is unresolved. CDR3 sequence reads: CASSEVPGTDTQYF. The CDR3 DNA follows: TGTGCCAGCAGTGAAGTACCGGGCACAGATACGCAGTATTTT.